Reported below is one TCR beta chain. Its antigen is undetermined. One junction end disagrees with the germline gene, perhaps due to a read error. The data were obtained in a study of radiotherapy plus CTLA-4 blockade in lung cancer. About the research overall: Around 20% of enrolled patients responded objectively, and 31% had disease control. Overall study findings and caveats: In blood, after radiotherapy plus ipilimumab, tumor-derived TCR clones expanded.

Germline V lookup: CDR1 MDHEN, CDR2 SYDVKM. The CDR3 runs to 14 residues. Generated by immunoSEQ multiplex PCR, the TCRdb table keeps only in-frame clones and is missing some. The table has tens of thousands of clones, roughly 86% seen once. This receptor was taken from a human donor with non-small cell lung cancer whose response to radiotherapy plus ipilimumab could not be evaluated. The material was peripheral blood, obtained from a patient treated with radiotherapy plus ipilimumab. The genes are TRBV28 and TRBJ1-1, with a weak D call TRBD1 (5 bases). The chain's CDR3 is CVSRRGGANTEAFF. The CDR3 DNA follows: TGTGTCAGCAGGAGAGGAGGGGCGAACACTGAAGCTTTCTTT.